This note documents a single TCR beta chain sequence. The antigen it binds to is not known. No per-base quality is available; no much larger clone lies one base away. The data are from a study of blood T cell repertoires in COVID-19 (dated by TCRdb to 2018 to 2021). For the study in its entirety: Collaborator samples came from the United States, Italy and Spain and covered acute and convalescent phases of COVID-19. Where HLA class I and class II types were available, the types were taken from metadata supplied by the sample provider, not from assay-based typing. Deeply sampled blood TCRbeta repertoires from subjects exposed to, actively infected with, or recovered from COVID-19 were included in the dataset. The material from the prospective study consisted of cDNA or gDNA derived from T cells, B-cell-depleted T cells, or PBMCs. Nearly every sample came with metadata listing a de-identified subject ID, COVID-19 status, age in years and sex. The samples were drawn from the first 160 participants of the ongoing ImmuneRACE study and from 1,254 subjects provided by 6 global collaborators. The repertoires were released in a freely available public database meant as a resource for research on the immune response to SARS-CoV-2.

The CDR3 contains 13 residues, cysteine and phenylalanine counted. Of the read, only the CDR3 DNA is kept; its 39 bases are in frame from base 1. CDR1 and CDR2 are drawn from the germline V gene: SGHNT, YENEEA. Relative to germline, V is missing 5 bases and J is missing 4 bases, with 5 bases of the junction outside any gene match. Participants in the prospective study were enrolled through a virtual design, were aged roughly 18 to 100 years, and lived in some 24 United States geographic areas. In the prospective study, cohorts were assigned on the basis of participant-reported clinical history obtained from a screening survey and a study questionnaire. Mobile phlebotomists in the prospective study collected whole blood, serum and a nasopharyngeal or oropharyngeal swab from every participant. Additional blood draws and questionnaires over an approximately two-month period could optionally be provided by prospective study participants. Before DNA extraction, blood samples from the prospective study were shipped at room temperature or frozen.

Paper-wide results and their limitations: The amount of clinical and demographic metadata varied by source and participant and was provided uncurated.

The immunoSEQ Assay, a bias-controlled multiplex PCR, was used to amplify TCRbeta CDR3 regions from genomic DNA. The authors processed their data as follows. Nucleated cell counts per sample were estimated from amplification of reference gene primers within the assay. To quantify the absolute abundance of each unique TCRbeta CDR3 rearrangement, sequence reads were collapsed and filtered. For each sample, productive Simpson clonality was calculated as the square root of Simpson's diversity index across productive rearrangements. TCRdb obtained this table from immuneACCESS and retained in-frame rearrangements with V and J assigned. These tables miss some clones; where compared with another copy, unresolved V genes account for less than half of the shortfall, and the remainder is unexplained. V and J calls and clone size come straight from that table; D and trimming were deduced from the DNA. This sample is represented by a few hundred thousand clones; roughly 89% of them were singletons. Of the sample, around 4.5% falls within the top ten clones.

This receptor was taken from a woman aged 18 to 35 with acute COVID-19. Recombination linked TRBV11-3 to TRBJ2-7; 7 middle bases align to TRBD1. The specimen sequenced was PBMCs or T cells enriched from blood (not recorded which). The nucleotide sequence is given as TGTGCCAGCAGCCGAGGGGGCCGGTACGAGCAGTACTTC. This yields the protein CASSRGGRYEQYF. The full variable domain, completed from the reference TRBV11-3 and TRBJ2-7 proteins outside the CDR3, reads EAGVVQSPRYKIIEKKQPVAFWCNPISGHNTLYWYLQNLGQGPELLIRYENEEAVDDSQLPKDRFSAERLKGVDSTLKIQPAELGDSAVYLCASSRGGRYEQYFGPGTRLTVT.